Listed below are T cell receptor beta chains from one sample, sequenced in a study of T-cell reconstitution after alpha-beta-depleted transplantation in children. TCRdb passed the PCR reads through MiXCR, listing each CDR3 protein once. The sample consists of about 610,000 distinct CDR3 sequences, approximately 10% of them appearing once. The sequences come from PBMCs from the stem cell graft donor, collected from the stem cell graft. The receptors were sampled from a human donor who donated a stem cell graft to a child with acute myeloid leukemia. Each CDR3 is given with its conserved first and last residue. D genes are given only for firm matches. Clone size, where shown, is once, few, many, or a class for clones that have expanded.

d_gene	abundance	v_gene	j_gene	CDR3nt	CDR3aa
NA	NA	TRBV7-3	TRBJ2-1	TGTGCCAGCAGCTCCCCCCGGAAGAATGAGCAGTTCTTC	CASSSPRKNEQFF
NA	many	TRBV29-1	TRBJ2-7	TGCAGCGTCGTACCGGGACATACCTACGAGCAGTACTTC	CSVVPGHTYEQYF
TRBD2	NA	TRBV10-3	TRBJ2-3	TGTGCCATCAGCCCCGAGGATAGCGGGAGGGCTGGCACAGATACGCAGTATTTT	CAISPEDSGRAGTDTQYF
NA	NA	TRBV14	TRBJ2-7	TGTGCCAGCAGCCAAGATCTTCGGTTCTACGAGCAGTACTTC	CASSQDLRFYEQYF
NA	NA	TRBV6-1	TRBJ2-5	TGTGCCAGCAGTGAACAGGGTTTCGAAGAGACCCAGTACTTC	CASSEQGFEETQYF
NA	few	TRBV7-2	TRBJ2-1	TGTGCCAGCAGCTTAGACCGACCCCCTTGGGGTGAGCAGTTCTTC	CASSLDRPPWGEQFF
NA	many	TRBV7-9	TRBJ1-2	TGTGCCAGTTCCTCCTATGGCTACACCTTC	CASSSYGYTF
TRBD1	NA	TRBV24-1	TRBJ2-1	TGTGCCACCAGTGATCCGGGACAGATTTACAATGAGCAGTTCTTC	CATSDPGQIYNEQFF
NA	many	TRBV9	TRBJ2-7	TGTGCCAGCAGCGTCGACCCAACAGGGTCAGGGGAGCAGTACTTC	CASSVDPTGSGEQYF
TRBD2	many	TRBV7-2	TRBJ2-4	TGTGCCAGCAGCCTACGGACTAGCGGAGTAGCCAAAAACATTCAGTACTTC	CASSLRTSGVAKNIQYF
TRBD1	few	TRBV9	TRBJ1-6	TGTGCCAGCAGCGTAGGGGACAGTCAACGTTCACCCCTCCACTTT	CASSVGDSQRSPLHF
TRBD1	NA	TRBV5-1	TRBJ2-7	TGCGCCAGCAGCTTGGCCGGGTTGCAGGGGGCCTACGAGCAGTACTTC	CASSLAGLQGAYEQYF
TRBD1	NA	TRBV24-1	TRBJ2-7	TGTGCCACCACCGGGACAGGGGACGAGCAGTACTTC	CATTGTGDEQYF
NA	few	TRBV28	TRBJ1-1	TGTGCCAGCAGTTTCATAGGGACTGAAGCTTTCTTT	CASSFIGTEAFF
NA	few	TRBV18	TRBJ2-7	TGTGCCAGCTCCCCAGGGGTCGGGGAGAGGGCCTACGAGCAGTACTTC	CASSPGVGERAYEQYF
TRBD1	few	TRBV29-1	TRBJ2-1	TGCAGCGTTGATGGACAGGGACGCGATGAGCAGTTCTTC	CSVDGQGRDEQFF
TRBD1	many	TRBV30	TRBJ2-1	TGTGCCTGGAGTCTCCGGGACAGGCTTGTGAATGAGCAGTTCTTC	CAWSLRDRLVNEQFF
TRBD1	many	TRBV7-6	TRBJ2-2	TGTGCCAGCAGCTTGGACAGGGTGGGCGGGGAGCTGTTTTTT	CASSLDRVGGELFF
TRBD1	many	TRBV29-1	TRBJ2-3	TGCAGCGTTGTGGTCGGGACAGATAGCACAGATACGCAGTATTTT	CSVVVGTDSTDTQYF
NA	few	TRBV29-1	TRBJ1-4	TGCAGCGTACGCCGACCAGGGGTGGAGGAAAAACTGTTTTTT	CSVRRPGVEEKLFF
NA	few	TRBV21-1	TRBJ2-3	TGTGCCAGCAGCAAATTCACCCAAAGGCCGCCGGGGCACACAGATACGCAGTATTTT	CASSKFTQRPPGHTDTQYF
NA	many	TRBV19	TRBJ2-2	TGTGCCAGTAGTATGACAGCGAATCCTCAGGGCACCGGGGAGCTGTTTTTT	CASSMTANPQGTGELFF
NA	NA	TRBV20-1	TRBJ2-1	TGCAGTGCGCAGGAGAAGGGGTCCTACAATGAGCAGTTCTTC	CSAQEKGSYNEQFF
TRBD2	NA	TRBV20-1	TRBJ2-1	TGCAGTGCCCGGGATCTAGCGGAGACCTCCTACAATGAGCAGTTCTTC	CSARDLAETSYNEQFF
NA	NA	TRBV12-3/TRBV12-4	TRBJ2-3	TGTGCCAGCAGCCGAGGCCAGACGGTCATTACAGATACGCAGTATTTT	CASSRGQTVITDTQYF
TRBD1	NA	TRBV4-1	TRBJ2-7	TGCGCCAGCAGCCAAGCTTGGACAGGATCCTACGAGCAGTACTTC	CASSQAWTGSYEQYF
TRBD2	NA	TRBV6-1	TRBJ2-3	TGTGCCAGCAGGGAAGCGGGAGGTCCCACAGATACGCAGTATTTT	CASREAGGPTDTQYF
NA	NA	TRBV7-3	TRBJ2-3	TGTGCCAGCAGCTTAAGGAGGGGCAGTTTGGATACGCAGTATTTT	CASSLRRGSLDTQYF
NA	many	TRBV12-3/TRBV12-4	TRBJ1-5	TGTGCCAGCAGCGGGACGGTGAATCAGCCCCAGCATTTT	CASSGTVNQPQHF
TRBD2	once	TRBV11-3	TRBJ2-5	TGTGCCAGCAGCTTCCTGCCGGGACTAGCGGGGCCGAGAGGACGGGAAGAGACCCAGTACTTC	CASSFLPGLAGPRGREETQYF
NA	few	TRBV15	TRBJ2-7	TGTGCCACCAGCAATCAACGGGAGCGCTACGAGCAGTACTTC	CATSNQRERYEQYF
TRBD1	many	TRBV7-3	TRBJ2-4	TGTGCCAGCACCGACAGGGACAAAAACATTCAGTACTTC	CASTDRDKNIQYF
TRBD2	NA	TRBV7-3	TRBJ2-2	TGTGCCAGCAGCCGGGTGGCGGGAGAAGGGACCGGGGAGCTGTTTTTT	CASSRVAGEGTGELFF
NA	many	TRBV7-2	TRBJ1-6	TGTGCCAGCAGCTTAGGGCAGATTAATTCACCCCTCCACTTT	CASSLGQINSPLHF
NA	many	TRBV12-3/TRBV12-4	TRBJ2-7	TGTGCCAGCCGAGGGACACGCAATTACGAGCAGTACTTC	CASRGTRNYEQYF
TRBD2	many	TRBV20-1	TRBJ2-3	TGCAGTGCTCCCTTTAGCGGGACTGCCGTGGGTACGCAGTATTTT	CSAPFSGTAVGTQYF
NA	many	TRBV24-1	TRBJ2-1	TGTGCCACCAGTGACTATACAGGGAGCGAGCAGTTCTTC	CATSDYTGSEQFF
TRBD1	NA	TRBV25-1	TRBJ2-1	TGTGCCAGCAGTAACCCGGGACAGGGTAGCCGAGGGGAGCAGTTCTTC	CASSNPGQGSRGEQFF
NA	many	TRBV12-3/TRBV12-4	TRBJ2-1	TGTGCCAGCAGTTCCCTCAATTACAATGAGCAGTTCTTC	CASSSLNYNEQFF
NA	NA	TRBV7-2	TRBJ2-7	TGTGCCAGCAGCCCAAGGCAAAGCAATTCCCCCGAGCAGTACTTC	CASSPRQSNSPEQYF
NA	few	TRBV4-2	TRBJ2-1	TGTGCCAGCAGCCAAGATTTAGGGACGACCTACAATGAGCAGTTCTTC	CASSQDLGTTYNEQFF
TRBD2	few	TRBV3-1	TRBJ2-2	TGTGCCAGCAGCCAAGACGGGGGGGCACAGGGTCGAACCGGGGAGCTGTTTTTT	CASSQDGGAQGRTGELFF
NA	many	TRBV7-2	TRBJ2-3	TGTGCCAGCAGCGACCGGCCTACAGATACGCAGTATTTT	CASSDRPTDTQYF
NA	NA	TRBV20-1	TRBJ2-3	TGCAGTGCTAGACCTTCAAGCGGACCAACAGATACGCAGTATTTT	CSARPSSGPTDTQYF
NA	few	TRBV5-5	TRBJ1-1	TGTGCCAGCAGCTTGCTAACAGGGCTCACTGAAGCTTTCTTT	CASSLLTGLTEAFF
NA	many	TRBV27	TRBJ2-2	TGTGCCAGCAGTTTTGGACCCCGGGAGCTGTTTTTT	CASSFGPRELFF
NA	NA	TRBV7-2	TRBJ2-6	TGTGCCAGCAGGACGGACTCTGGGGCCAACGTCCTGACTTTC	CASRTDSGANVLTF
NA	NA	TRBV7-2	TRBJ2-1	TGTGCCAGCAGAGTTTCGTCGGACCTCAATCAGTTCTTC	CASRVSSDLNQFF
TRBD1	few	TRBV15	TRBJ1-5	TGTGCCACCAGCCTAGGGGGCAGGGGTGATCAGCCCCAGCATTTT	CATSLGGRGDQPQHF
TRBD2	NA	TRBV11-2	TRBJ2-2	TGTGCCAGCAGCCGGGGACTAGCCCGCTCTCGGAACACCGGGGAGCTGTTTTTT	CASSRGLARSRNTGELFF
TRBD2	NA	TRBV6-2/TRBV6-3	TRBJ2-7	TGTGCCAGCAGTTGGCTAGCGGGAGTTTCCTACGAGCAGTACTTC	CASSWLAGVSYEQYF
NA	NA	TRBV6-2/TRBV6-3	TRBJ2-2	TGTGCCAGCGAGGGGACCGGGGAGCTGTTTTTT	CASEGTGELFF
NA	few	TRBV27	TRBJ2-1	TGTGCCAGCAGCAGGATAGGCTTCGAGCAGTTCTTC	CASSRIGFEQFF
TRBD1	NA	TRBV5-1	TRBJ1-1	TGCGCCAGCAGCTACACGGGACAGGGTTGGACTGAAGCTTTCTTT	CASSYTGQGWTEAFF
NA	few	TRBV10-3	TRBJ1-1	TGTGCCATCAGCCCCCAGCAGAACACTGAAGCTTTCTTT	CAISPQQNTEAFF
TRBD1	many	TRBV12-3/TRBV12-4	TRBJ2-7	TGTGCCAGCAGTTTTGGGACAGGGGGGACCTACGAGCAGTACTTC	CASSFGTGGTYEQYF
NA	NA	TRBV20-1	TRBJ2-1	TGCAGTTCTAGCGTAAGCTCCTACAATGAGCAGTTCTTC	CSSSVSSYNEQFF